A single sample is the source of the 9 T cell receptor beta chains below, sequenced in a study of shared clonotypes between healthy human individuals. Produced via immunoSEQ multiplex PCR; TCRdb's table is partial and in-frame only. The sample holds 740,000 or so clones, roughly 73% seen once. The sequencing input was memory CD4+ T cells sorted from blood. The subset was: CD45RA-negative fraction. The receptors come from a woman aged 25 to 45 in good health.

V and J are TRBV2 and TRBJ2-5; maybe TRBD1 (5 bases). V was trimmed by 7 bases and J by 2 bases, leaving 17 bases between them. The CDR3 spans 15 residues. Germline V gives CDR1 SNHLY, CDR2 FYNNEI. The DNA for the CDR3 is TGTGCCAGCACGATGAGGCACGGACAACAAGAGACCCAGTACTTC. Translating gives CASTMRHGQQETQYF. Combining the CDR3 with reference TRBV2 and TRBJ2-5 gives the whole variable domain EPEVTQTPSHQVTQMGQEVILRCVPISNHLYFYWYRQILGQKVEFLVSFYNNEISEKSEIFDDQFSVERPDGSNFTLKIRSTKLEDSAMYFCASTMRHGQQETQYFGPGTRLLVL.

The chain carries TRBV11-2 and TRBJ1-2, with 8 bases that match TRBD1. Looked up from germline, CDR1 is SGHAT and CDR2 is FQNNGV. V lost 6 bases to trimming and J lost 9 bases; unmatched junction nucleotides: 12. There are 14 residues in the CDR3. The CDR3 is CASSPGQAAGSYTF. CDR3 nucleotides: TGTGCCAGCAGTCCGGGACAGGCCGCCGGGAGCTACACCTTC. Using reference TRBV11-2 and TRBJ1-2 for the parts outside the CDR3, the full variable domain is EAGVAQSPRYKIIEKRQSVAFWCNPISGHATLYWYQQILGQGPKLLIQFQNNGVVDDSQLPKDRFSAERLKGVDSTLKIQPAKLEDSAVYLCASSPGQAAGSYTFGSGTRLTVV.

This rearrangement joins TRBV5-1 to TRBJ2-1, with 7 bases identical to TRBD1. CDR1 and CDR2 from the germline V gene are SGHRS and YFSETQ. The CDR3 contains 15 residues. V lost 0 bases to trimming and J lost 3 bases; unmatched junction nucleotides: 3. The CDR3 loop reads CASSLGQGSYNEQFF. Written as DNA, the CDR3 is TGCGCCAGCAGCTTGGGACAGGGTAGCTACAATGAGCAGTTCTTC.

The chain uses TRBV9 and TRBJ1-1; 10 nucleotides align to TRBD1. CDR1 is SGDLS and CDR2 is YYNGEE in the germline V gene. This CDR3 comprises 15 residues. Trimming took 3 bases from V and 3 from J; bases not matched to a gene: 5. The CDR3 loop reads CASSGLDRGYTEAFF. The CDR3 coding sequence is TGTGCCAGCAGCGGACTGGACAGGGGGTACACTGAAGCTTTCTTT.

The chain carries TRBV12-5 and TRBJ2-7; D may be TRBD1 or TRBD2 (5 bases each). Germline CDR1 reads LGHNT; CDR2 reads FRNRAP. Between the trimmed V and J ends, which lost 2 bases and 6 bases, there was a span of 14 bases. This CDR3 has 14 residues. CDR3: CASGLRAGTVEQYF. DNA of the CDR3: TGTGCTAGTGGTTTGCGCGCCGGGACGGTCGAGCAGTACTTC. The full variable domain, with the rest looked up from reference TRBV12-5 and TRBJ2-7, is DARVTQTPRHKVTEMGQEVTMRCQPILGHNTVFWYRQTMMQGLELLAYFRNRAPLDDSGMPKDRFSAEMPDATLATLKIQPSEPRDSAVYFCASGLRAGTVEQYFGPGTRLTVT.

This clone was observed once. The chain carries TRBV5-1 and TRBJ2-2, with 11 bases lining up with TRBD1. This CDR3 region has 15 residues. The V gene end was trimmed by 6 bases and the J gene end by 3 bases; junction bases not matched to a gene: 4. CDR1 SGHRS and CDR2 YFSETQ come from the germline V gene. CDR3 in DNA: TGCGCCAGCATCCAGGGACAGGGGGACACCGGGGAGCTGTTTTTT. It encodes CASIQGQGDTGELFF.

The J gene is TRBJ1-1, the V gene TRBV4-1, with D uncertain. This CDR3 is 13 amino acids long. Germline V lookup: CDR1 MGHRA, CDR2 YSYEKL. The ends were cut back, 4 bases at V and 1 base at J, with 7 bases in the middle. The CDR3 reads CASSPRENTEAFF. The CDR3, as DNA: TGCGCCAGCAGCCCCCGGGAGAACACTGAAGCTTTCTTT.

In this sample, this clone turned up a few times. The sample has other DNA sequences that encode this CDR3 too. The J gene is TRBJ1-2, the V gene TRBV7-9, with D unresolved. CDR3 length: 12 residues. Between the trimmed V and J ends, which lost 5 bases and 2 bases, there was a span of 6 bases. Germline assignment: CDR1 SEHNR and CDR2 FQNEAQ (reference sequence). CDR3 DNA: TGTGCCAGCAGCACTCCGAACTATGGCTACACCTTC. It is translated as CASSTPNYGYTF.

The chain is built from TRBV27 and TRBJ2-7; D is possibly TRBD2 (6 bases). CDR1 and CDR2 (germline): MNHEY, SMNVEV (reference sequence). The CDR3 covers 13 residues. Trimming left V 5 bases short and J 4 bases short, with 12 bases between. CDR3 amino acids: CASSVGSTYEQYF. The CDR3, as DNA: TGTGCCAGCAGTGTCGGGAGCACTTACGAGCAGTACTTC.